The entry below gives a single T cell receptor (beta chain) sequence along with its context. A read error may produce the germline difference seen at one junction end. The sample is drawn from a study of blood T cells in healthy people across ages. Sample-barcoded 5' priming and a J-beta primer mix drove a second PCR of about 6 to 12 cycles. TCRdb itself ran the 5' RACE reads through MiXCR, one entry per CDR3 protein. Among 1.5 million to 1.8 million distinct CDR3 sequences listed, 35% to 45% were seen once. The CDR3 length is 14 residues. Germline V gene sequence: CDR1 SQVTM, CDR2 ANQGSEA. The clonotype comes from a young woman in good health. The sequencing sample was made of blood. The chain links TRBV29-1 to TRBJ2-7; the match to TRBD2 covers 7 bases. The CDR3 coding sequence is TGCAGCGTTGATTCGAGCGGGAACTCCTCCGAGCAGTACTTC. Encoded protein: CSVDSSGNSSEQYF.